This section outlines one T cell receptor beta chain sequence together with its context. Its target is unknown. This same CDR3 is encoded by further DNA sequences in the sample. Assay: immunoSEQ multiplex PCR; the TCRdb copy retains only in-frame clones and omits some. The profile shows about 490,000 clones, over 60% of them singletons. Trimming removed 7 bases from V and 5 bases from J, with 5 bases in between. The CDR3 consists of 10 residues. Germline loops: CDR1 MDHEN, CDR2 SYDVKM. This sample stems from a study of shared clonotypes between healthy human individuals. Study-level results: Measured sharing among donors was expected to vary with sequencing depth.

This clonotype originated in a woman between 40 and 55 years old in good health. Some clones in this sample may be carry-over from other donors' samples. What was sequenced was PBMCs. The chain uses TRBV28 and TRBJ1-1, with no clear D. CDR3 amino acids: CASTGTEAFF. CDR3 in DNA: TGTGCCAGCACTGGTACTGAAGCTTTCTTT.